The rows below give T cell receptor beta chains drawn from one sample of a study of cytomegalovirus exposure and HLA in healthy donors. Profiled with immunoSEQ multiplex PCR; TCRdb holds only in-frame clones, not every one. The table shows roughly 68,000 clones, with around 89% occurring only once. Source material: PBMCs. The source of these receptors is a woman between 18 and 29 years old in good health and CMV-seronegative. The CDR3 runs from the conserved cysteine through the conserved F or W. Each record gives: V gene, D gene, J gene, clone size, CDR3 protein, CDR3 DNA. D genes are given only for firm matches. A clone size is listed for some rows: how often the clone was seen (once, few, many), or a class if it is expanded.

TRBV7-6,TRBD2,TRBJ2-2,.,CASSLALWEGPTGELFF,TGTGCCAGCAGCTTAGCGCTTTGGGAGGGGCCCACCGGGGAGCTGTTTTTT
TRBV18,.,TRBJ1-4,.,CASSPNRLSEKLFF,TGTGCCAGCTCACCAAACAGGCTAAGTGAAAAACTGTTTTTT
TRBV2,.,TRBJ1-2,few,CASSRDINYGYTF,TGTGCCAGCAGTCGGGACATTAACTATGGCTACACCTTC
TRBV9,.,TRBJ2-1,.,CASSTKSTLEQFF,TGTGCCAGCAGCACGAAATCGACTTTAGAGCAGTTCTTC
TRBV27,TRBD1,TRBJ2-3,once,CASSFLTGPSTDTQYF,TGTGCCAGCAGTTTTTTGACAGGGCCTAGCACAGATACGCAGTATTTT
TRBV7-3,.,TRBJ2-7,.,CASSNGLGEQYF,TGTGCCAGCAGCAACGGACTGGGCGAGCAGTACTTC
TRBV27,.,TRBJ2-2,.,CASSYKGGQYTGELFF,TGTGCCAGCAGTTACAAGGGAGGCCAATACACCGGGGAGCTGTTTTTT
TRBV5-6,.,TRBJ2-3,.,CASSPMKRASTDTQYF,TGTGCCAGCAGCCCCATGAAGCGGGCTAGCACAGATACGCAGTATTTT
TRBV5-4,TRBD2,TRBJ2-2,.,CASRMGTSGSSTGELFF,TGTGCCAGCAGGATGGGGACTAGCGGGAGTAGCACCGGGGAGCTGTTTTTT
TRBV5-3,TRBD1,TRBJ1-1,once,CARSFVPGQSEAFF,TGTGCCAGAAGCTTTGTCCCGGGACAGTCTGAAGCTTTCTTT
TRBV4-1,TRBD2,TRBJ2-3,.,CASSQAQLAASTDTQYF,TGCGCCAGCAGCCAAGCCCAACTAGCGGCAAGCACAGATACGCAGTATTTT
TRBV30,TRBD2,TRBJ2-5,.,CAWRRDGLAGPGETQYF,TGTGCCTGGAGACGAGACGGACTAGCGGGACCTGGAGAGACCCAGTACTTC
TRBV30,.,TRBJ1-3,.,CAWSVNAARRYTIYF,TGTGCCTGGAGTGTAAACGCCGCGAGGCGATACACCATATATTTT
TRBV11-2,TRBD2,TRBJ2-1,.,CASSLGGGIGEQFF,TGTGCCAGCAGCTTAGGGGGGGGTATAGGTGAGCAGTTCTTC
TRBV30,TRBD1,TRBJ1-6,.,CAWRTGQVRGNSPLHF,TGTGCCTGGAGGACGGGACAGGTGCGGGGTAATTCACCCCTCCACTTT
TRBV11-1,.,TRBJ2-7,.,CASSPLDTYEQYF,TGTGCCAGCAGCCCACTGGACACTTACGAGCAGTACTTC
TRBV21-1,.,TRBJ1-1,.,CASSQNRGMDTEAFF,TGTGCCAGCAGTCAGAACAGGGGGATGGACACTGAAGCTTTCTTT
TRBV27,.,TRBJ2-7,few,CASSFTVSYEQYF,TGTGCCAGCAGTTTTACGGTATCCTACGAGCAGTACTTC
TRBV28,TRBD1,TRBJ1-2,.,CASSSGQVLNYGYTF,TGTGCCAGCAGTTCGGGACAGGTCCTTAACTATGGCTACACCTTC
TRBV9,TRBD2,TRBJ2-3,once,CASSVGSSGSTDTQYF,TGTGCCAGCAGCGTAGGGTCTAGCGGAAGCACAGATACGCAGTATTTT
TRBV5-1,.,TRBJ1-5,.,CASSLAGISNQPQHF,TGCGCCAGCAGCTTGGCGGGTATTAGCAATCAGCCCCAGCATTTT
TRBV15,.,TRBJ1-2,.,CATSRDWGGYGYTF,TGTGCCACCAGCAGAGATTGGGGGGGCTATGGCTACACCTTC
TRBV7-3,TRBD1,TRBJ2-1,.,CASSKTGTGNNEQFF,TGTGCCAGCAGCAAAACCGGGACAGGGAACAATGAGCAGTTCTTC
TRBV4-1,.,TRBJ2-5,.,CASSLTGLRREGETQYF,TGCGCCAGCAGCCTAACGGGCCTACGGAGAGAGGGAGAGACCCAGTACTTC
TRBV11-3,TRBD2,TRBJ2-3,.,CASSQTLAGVPDTQYF,TGTGCCAGCAGCCAAACCCTAGCGGGGGTTCCAGATACGCAGTATTTT
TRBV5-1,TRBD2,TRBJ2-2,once,CASSTGLASTGELFF,TGCGCCAGCAGTACTGGACTAGCTTCGACCGGGGAGCTGTTTTTT
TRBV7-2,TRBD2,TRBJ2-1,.,CASSLAGLADSSQFF,TGTGCCAGCAGCTTAGCGGGTCTAGCGGACTCGTCGCAGTTCTTC
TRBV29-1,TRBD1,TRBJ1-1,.,CSVRTGGYKGTEAFF,TGCAGCGTACGGACAGGGGGCTATAAGGGCACTGAAGCTTTCTTT
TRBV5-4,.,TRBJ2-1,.,CASSIRGSYNEQFF,TGTGCCAGCAGCATCCGGGGAAGCTACAATGAGCAGTTCTTC
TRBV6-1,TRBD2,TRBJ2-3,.,CASTLAGGGDTQYF,TGTGCCAGCACGCTAGCGGGAGGGGGGGATACGCAGTATTTT
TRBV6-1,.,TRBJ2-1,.,CASSEQGSSYNEQFF,TGTGCCAGCAGTGAACAGGGAAGCTCCTACAATGAGCAGTTCTTC
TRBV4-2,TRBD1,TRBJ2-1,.,CASSHRTTGTGNNEQFF,TGTGCCAGCAGCCATCGAACGACCGGGACAGGGAACAATGAGCAGTTCTTC
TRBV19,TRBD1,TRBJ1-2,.,CASSRDRVYGYTF,TGTGCCAGTAGTAGAGACAGGGTATATGGCTACACCTTC
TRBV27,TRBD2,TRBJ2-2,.,CASRIGLASPGELFF,TGTGCCAGCAGGATAGGACTAGCATCCCCCGGGGAGCTGTTTTTT
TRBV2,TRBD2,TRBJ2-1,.,CASSEGSLAGGVVGNEQFF,TGTGCCAGCAGTGAAGGATCACTAGCGGGAGGGGTAGTGGGCAATGAGCAGTTCTTC
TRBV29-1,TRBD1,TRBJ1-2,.,CSVVTGPNYGYTF,TGCAGCGTAGTGACAGGGCCCAACTATGGCTACACCTTC
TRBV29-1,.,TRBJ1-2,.,CSVEDGRGYTF,TGCAGCGTTGAAGATGGGCGCGGCTACACCTTC
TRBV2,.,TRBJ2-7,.,CASSEQGWEQYF,TGTGCCAGCAGTGAACAGGGATGGGAGCAGTACTTC
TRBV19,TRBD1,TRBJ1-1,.,CASSAGQGGNTEAFF,TGTGCCAGTAGTGCAGGACAGGGTGGAAACACTGAAGCTTTCTTT
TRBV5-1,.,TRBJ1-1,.,CASSLEPMNTEAFF,TGCGCCAGCAGCTTGGAGCCCATGAACACTGAAGCTTTCTTT
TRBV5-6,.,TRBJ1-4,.,CASSWWDTSSNEKLFF,TGTGCCAGCAGCTGGTGGGACACAAGCAGTAATGAAAAACTGTTTTTT
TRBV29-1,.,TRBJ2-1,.,CSVTTGSGYNEQFF,TGCAGCGTTACTACAGGGTCCGGGTACAATGAGCAGTTCTTC
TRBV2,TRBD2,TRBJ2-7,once,CASKAGGYEQYF,TGTGCCAGCAAGGCGGGGGGATACGAGCAGTACTTC
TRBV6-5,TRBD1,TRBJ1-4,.,CASSYEQGAGKLFF,TGTGCCAGCAGTTATGAACAGGGGGCTGGAAAACTGTTTTTT
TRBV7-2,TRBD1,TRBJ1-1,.,CASSSDRGWTEAFF,TGTGCCAGCAGCTCCGACAGGGGATGGACTGAAGCTTTCTTT
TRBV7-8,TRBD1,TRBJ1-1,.,CASSGRQGNTEAFF,TGTGCCAGCAGCGGACGACAGGGAAACACTGAAGCTTTCTTT
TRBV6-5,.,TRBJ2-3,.,CASSYVKRDTQYF,TGTGCCAGCAGTTACGTGAAACGGGATACGCAGTATTTT
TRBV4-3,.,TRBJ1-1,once,CASSQEITGSRVAFF,TGCGCCAGCAGCCAAGAAATTACAGGGTCTCGAGTTGCTTTCTTT
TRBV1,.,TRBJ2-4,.,CTSSQDSGESSGRGWVKNIQYF,TGCACCAGCAGCCAAGATTCCGGAGAGTCTAGCGGGAGGGGATGGGTTAAAAACATTCAGTACTTC
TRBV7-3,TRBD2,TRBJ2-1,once,CASSPRLARTGYNEQFF,TGTGCCAGCAGCCCTCGACTAGCTCGTACGGGTTACAATGAGCAGTTCTTC
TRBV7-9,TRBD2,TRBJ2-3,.,CASSSPGGGAQTDTQYF,TGTGCCAGCAGCTCCCCGGGGGGGGGAGCGCAAACAGATACGCAGTATTTT
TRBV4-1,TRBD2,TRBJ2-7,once,CASSPGLAGRTYEQYF,TGCGCCAGCAGCCCCGGACTAGCGGGACGTACCTACGAGCAGTACTTC
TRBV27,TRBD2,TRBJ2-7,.,CASRADGGNYYEQYF,TGTGCCAGTCGCGCCGACGGGGGGAACTACTACGAGCAGTACTTC
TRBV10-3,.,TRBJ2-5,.,CAISVGGGRETQYF,TGTGCCATCAGTGTTGGGGGAGGAAGGGAGACCCAGTACTTC
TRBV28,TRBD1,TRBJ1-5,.,CASSRDRHNQPQHF,TGTGCCAGCAGCCGGGACAGGCACAATCAGCCCCAGCATTTT
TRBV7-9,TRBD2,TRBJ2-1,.,CASSLEEGLAGGDEQFF,TGTGCCAGCAGCTTAGAGGAAGGACTAGCGGGAGGCGATGAGCAGTTCTTC
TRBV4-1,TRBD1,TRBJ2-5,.,CASSQGTGRVPETQYF,TGCGCCAGCAGCCAAGGGACAGGGCGGGTCCCAGAGACCCAGTACTTC
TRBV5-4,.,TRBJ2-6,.,CASSRDTGANVLTF,TGTGCCAGCAGCCGGGACACTGGGGCCAACGTCCTGACTTTC
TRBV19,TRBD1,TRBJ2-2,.,CASTRDRLYTGELFF,TGTGCCAGTACCAGGGACAGGCTATACACCGGGGAGCTGTTTTTT
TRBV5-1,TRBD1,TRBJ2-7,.,CASSLVGQVYEQYF,TGCGCCAGCAGCTTGGTGGGACAGGTCTACGAGCAGTACTTC